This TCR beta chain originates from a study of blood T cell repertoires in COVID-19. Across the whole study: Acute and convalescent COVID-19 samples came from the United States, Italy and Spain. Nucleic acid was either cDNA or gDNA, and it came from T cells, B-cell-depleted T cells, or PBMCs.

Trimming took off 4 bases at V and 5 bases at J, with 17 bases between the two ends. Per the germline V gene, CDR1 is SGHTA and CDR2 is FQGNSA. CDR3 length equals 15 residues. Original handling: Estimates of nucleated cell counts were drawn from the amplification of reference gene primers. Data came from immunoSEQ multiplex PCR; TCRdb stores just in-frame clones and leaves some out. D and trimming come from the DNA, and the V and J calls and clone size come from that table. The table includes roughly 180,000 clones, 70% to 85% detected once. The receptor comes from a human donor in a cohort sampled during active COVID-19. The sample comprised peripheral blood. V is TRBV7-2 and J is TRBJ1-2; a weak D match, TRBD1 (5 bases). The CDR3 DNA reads TGTGCCAGCAGCTCGGGACTCTACCCTTATTATGGCTACACCTTC. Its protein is CASSSGLYPYYGYTF.